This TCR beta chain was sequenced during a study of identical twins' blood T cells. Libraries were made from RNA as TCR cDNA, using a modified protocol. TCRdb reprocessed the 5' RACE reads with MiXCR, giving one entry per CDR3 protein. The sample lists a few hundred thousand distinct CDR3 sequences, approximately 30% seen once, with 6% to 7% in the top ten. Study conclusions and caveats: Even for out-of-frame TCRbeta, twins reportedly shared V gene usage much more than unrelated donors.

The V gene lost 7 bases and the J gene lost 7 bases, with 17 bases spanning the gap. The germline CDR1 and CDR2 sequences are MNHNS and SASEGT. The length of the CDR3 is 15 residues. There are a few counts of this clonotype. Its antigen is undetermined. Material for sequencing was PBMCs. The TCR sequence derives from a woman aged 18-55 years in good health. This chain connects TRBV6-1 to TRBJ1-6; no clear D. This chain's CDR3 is CASIYKSTGNSPLHF. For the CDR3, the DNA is TGTGCCAGCATTTACAAGTCGACGGGGAATTCACCCCTCCACTTT.